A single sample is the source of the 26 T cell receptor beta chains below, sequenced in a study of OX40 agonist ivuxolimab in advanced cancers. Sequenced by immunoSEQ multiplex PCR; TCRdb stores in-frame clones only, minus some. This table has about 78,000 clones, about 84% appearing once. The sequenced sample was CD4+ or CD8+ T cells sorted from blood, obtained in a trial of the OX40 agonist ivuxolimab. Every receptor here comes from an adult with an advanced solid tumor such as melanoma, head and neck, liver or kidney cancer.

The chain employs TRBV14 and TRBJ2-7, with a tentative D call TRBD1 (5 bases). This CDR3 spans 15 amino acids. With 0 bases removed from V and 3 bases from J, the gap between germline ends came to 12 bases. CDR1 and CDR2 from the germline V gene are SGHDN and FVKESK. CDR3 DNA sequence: TGTGCCAGCAGCCAAGACAGGAGACAGAACTACGAGCAGTACTTC. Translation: CASSQDRRQNYEQYF.

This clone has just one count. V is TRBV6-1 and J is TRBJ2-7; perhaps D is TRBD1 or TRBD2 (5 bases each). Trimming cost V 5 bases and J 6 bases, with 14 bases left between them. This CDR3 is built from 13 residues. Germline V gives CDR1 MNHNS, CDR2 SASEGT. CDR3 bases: TGTGCCAGCAGTCGGGGCATAAAGGGCGAGCAGTACGTC. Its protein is CASSRGIKGEQYV.

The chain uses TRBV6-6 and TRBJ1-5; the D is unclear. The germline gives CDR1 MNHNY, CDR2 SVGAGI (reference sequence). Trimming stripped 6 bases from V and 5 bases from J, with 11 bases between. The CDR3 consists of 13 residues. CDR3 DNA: TGTGCCAGCAGGCTCGACGGGCATCAGCCCCAGCATTTT. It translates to CASRLDGHQPQHF.

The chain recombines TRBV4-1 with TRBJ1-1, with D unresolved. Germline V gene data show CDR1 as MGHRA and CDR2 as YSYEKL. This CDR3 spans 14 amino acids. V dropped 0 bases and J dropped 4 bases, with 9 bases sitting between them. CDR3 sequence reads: CASSQEAGSTEAFF. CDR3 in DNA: TGCGCCAGCAGCCAAGAAGCAGGAAGCACTGAAGCTTTCTTT.

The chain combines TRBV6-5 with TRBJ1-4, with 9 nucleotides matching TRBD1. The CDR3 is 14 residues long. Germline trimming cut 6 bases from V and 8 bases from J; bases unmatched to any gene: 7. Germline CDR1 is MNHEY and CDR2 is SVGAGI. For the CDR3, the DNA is TGTGCCAGCAGCCAGGGACAGGGTCGGGAAAAACTGTTTTTT. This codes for CASSQGQGREKLFF.

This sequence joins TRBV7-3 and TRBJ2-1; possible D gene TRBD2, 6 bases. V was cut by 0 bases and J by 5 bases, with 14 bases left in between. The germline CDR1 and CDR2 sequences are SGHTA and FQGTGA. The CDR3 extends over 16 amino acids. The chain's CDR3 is CASSLTRRGTNNEQFF. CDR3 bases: TGTGCCAGCAGCTTAACGAGGAGGGGCACTAACAATGAGCAGTTCTTC.

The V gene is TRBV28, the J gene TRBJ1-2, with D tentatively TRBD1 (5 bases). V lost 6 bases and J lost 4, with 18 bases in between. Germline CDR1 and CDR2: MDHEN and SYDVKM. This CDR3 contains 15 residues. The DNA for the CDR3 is TGTGCCAGCAGAACCGGGACTTCGTACGGCTATGGCTACACCTTC. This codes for CASRTGTSYGYGYTF.

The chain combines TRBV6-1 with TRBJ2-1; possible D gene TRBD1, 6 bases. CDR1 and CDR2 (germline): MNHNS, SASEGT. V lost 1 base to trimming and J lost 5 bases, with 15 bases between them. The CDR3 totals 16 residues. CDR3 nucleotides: TGTGCCAGCAGTGAAGTAGGGAGTAGGGGGAACAATGAGCAGTTCTTC. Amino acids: CASSEVGSRGNNEQFF.

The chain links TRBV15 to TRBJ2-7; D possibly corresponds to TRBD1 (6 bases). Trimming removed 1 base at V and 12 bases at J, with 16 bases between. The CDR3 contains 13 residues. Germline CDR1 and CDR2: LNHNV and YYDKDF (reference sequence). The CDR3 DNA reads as TGTGCCACCAGCAGAGGGACAGAAACTGAGGTGTACTTC. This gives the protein CATSRGTETEVYF. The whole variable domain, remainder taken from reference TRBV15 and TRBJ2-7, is DAMVIQNPRYQVTQFGKPVTLSCSQTLNHNVMYWYQQKSSQAPKLLFHYYDKDFNNEADTPDNFQSRRPNTSFCFLDIRSPGLGDTAMYLCATSRGTETEVYFGPGTRLTVT.

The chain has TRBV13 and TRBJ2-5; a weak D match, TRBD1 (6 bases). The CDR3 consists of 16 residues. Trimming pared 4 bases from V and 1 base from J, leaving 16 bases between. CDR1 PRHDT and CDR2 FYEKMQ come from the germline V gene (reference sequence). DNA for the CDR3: TGTGCCAGCAGCTCCCGTTCAAGGACAGTCCAAGAGACCCAGTACTTC. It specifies CASSSRSRTVQETQYF.

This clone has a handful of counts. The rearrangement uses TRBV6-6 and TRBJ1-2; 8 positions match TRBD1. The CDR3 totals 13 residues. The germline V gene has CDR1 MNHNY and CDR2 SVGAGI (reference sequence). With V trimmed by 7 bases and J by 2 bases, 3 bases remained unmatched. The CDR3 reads CASKTGENYGYTF. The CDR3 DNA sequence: TGTGCCAGCAAGACAGGGGAGAACTATGGCTACACCTTC.

The CDR3 spells CASSQPTGQSYGYTF. Written as DNA, the CDR3 is TGCGCCAGCAGCCAACCAACCGGACAGAGCTATGGCTACACCTTC. This chain joins TRBV4-1 and TRBJ1-2; a weak D match, TRBD1 (6 bases). CDR1 is MGHRA and CDR2 is YSYEKL in the germline V gene. This CDR3 comprises 15 residues. V was trimmed by 2 bases and J by 4 bases, leaving 14 bases between them.

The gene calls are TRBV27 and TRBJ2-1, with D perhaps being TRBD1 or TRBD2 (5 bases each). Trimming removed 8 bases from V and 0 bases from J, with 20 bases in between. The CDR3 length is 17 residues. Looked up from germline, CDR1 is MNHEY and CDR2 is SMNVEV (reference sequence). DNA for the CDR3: TGTGCCAGCCGCCCAGGGTTGTGGGACCTCTCCTACAATGAGCAGTTCTTC. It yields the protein CASRPGLWDLSYNEQFF.

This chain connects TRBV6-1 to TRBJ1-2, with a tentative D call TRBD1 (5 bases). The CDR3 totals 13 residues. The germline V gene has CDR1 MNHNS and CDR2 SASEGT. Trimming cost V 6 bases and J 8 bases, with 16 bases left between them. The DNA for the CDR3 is TGTGCCAGCAGGACCGGGACCGTGAGCGGCTACACCTTC. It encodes CASRTGTVSGYTF.

In nucleotides, the CDR3 is TGTGCCAGCAGCTTGCCAGCGGGCACAGATACGCAGTATTTT. It yields the protein CASSLPAGTDTQYF. The V and J genes are TRBV5-4 and TRBJ2-3; perhaps TRBD2 as D (5 bases). The germline V and J ends were trimmed by 1 base and 1 base, with 7 bases remaining between them. CDR3 size: 14 residues. The germline V gene has CDR1 SGHNT and CDR2 YYREEE (reference sequence).

CDR3 protein: CASSWTFNRGLSNYGYTF. The DNA of the CDR3 is TGTGCCAGCAGCTGGACTTTCAACAGGGGTCTGTCTAACTATGGCTACACCTTC. V and J are TRBV5-6 and TRBJ1-2, with 7 positions matching TRBD1. The CDR3 consists of 18 residues. The junction had 14 bases not matched to a gene; V was cut back by 3 bases and J by 0 bases. Germline values: CDR1 SGHDT, CDR2 YYEEEE.

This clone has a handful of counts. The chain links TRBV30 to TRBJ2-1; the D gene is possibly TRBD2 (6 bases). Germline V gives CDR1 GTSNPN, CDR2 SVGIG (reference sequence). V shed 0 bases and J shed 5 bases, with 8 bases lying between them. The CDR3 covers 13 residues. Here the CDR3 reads CAWSVREDNEQFF. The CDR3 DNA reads TGTGCCTGGAGTGTAAGGGAGGACAATGAGCAGTTCTTC.

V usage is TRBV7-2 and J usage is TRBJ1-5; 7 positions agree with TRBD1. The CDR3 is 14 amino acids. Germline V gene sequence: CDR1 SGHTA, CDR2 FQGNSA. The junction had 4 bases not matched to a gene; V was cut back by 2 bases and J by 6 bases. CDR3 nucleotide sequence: TGTGCCAGCAGCTTAAAAACAGGGGCTCAGCCCCAGCATTTT. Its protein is CASSLKTGAQPQHF.

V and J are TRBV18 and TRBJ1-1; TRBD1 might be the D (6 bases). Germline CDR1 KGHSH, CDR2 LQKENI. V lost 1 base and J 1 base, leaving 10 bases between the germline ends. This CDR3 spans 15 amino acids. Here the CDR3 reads CASSPRTVTNTEAFF. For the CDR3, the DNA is TGTGCCAGCTCACCACGGACAGTTACGAACACTGAAGCTTTCTTT.

CDR3 in DNA: TGTGCCAGCAGTGTGGAGCTTAACTTGAACACTGAAGCTTTCTTT. Protein sequence: CASSVELNLNTEAFF. This sequence joins TRBV6-4 and TRBJ1-1; D is unresolved. The CDR3 is 15 amino acids. The V gene's germline CDR1 is MRHNA and CDR2 SNTAGT. Trimming shortened V by 4 bases and J by 0 bases, and 12 bases separated the two germline ends.

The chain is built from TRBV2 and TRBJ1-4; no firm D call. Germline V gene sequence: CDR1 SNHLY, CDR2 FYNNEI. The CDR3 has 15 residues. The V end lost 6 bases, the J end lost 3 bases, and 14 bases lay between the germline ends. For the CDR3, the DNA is TGTGCCAGCAGCCGATACTTCAACTCTAATGAAAAACTGTTTTTT. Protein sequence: CASSRYFNSNEKLFF.

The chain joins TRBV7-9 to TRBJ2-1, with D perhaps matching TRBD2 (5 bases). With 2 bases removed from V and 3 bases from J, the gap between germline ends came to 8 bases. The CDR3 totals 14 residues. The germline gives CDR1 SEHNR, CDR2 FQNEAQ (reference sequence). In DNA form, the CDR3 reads TGTGCCAGCAGCTTAACGGGGATCTACAATGAGCAGTTCTTC. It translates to CASSLTGIYNEQFF.

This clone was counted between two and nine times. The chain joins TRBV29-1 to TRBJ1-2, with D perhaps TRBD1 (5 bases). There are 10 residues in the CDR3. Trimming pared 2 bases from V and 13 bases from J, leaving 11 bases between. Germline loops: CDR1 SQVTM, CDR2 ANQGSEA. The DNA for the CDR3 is TGCAGCGTTGAATCGGGGGTCGGCACCTTC. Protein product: CSVESGVGTF.

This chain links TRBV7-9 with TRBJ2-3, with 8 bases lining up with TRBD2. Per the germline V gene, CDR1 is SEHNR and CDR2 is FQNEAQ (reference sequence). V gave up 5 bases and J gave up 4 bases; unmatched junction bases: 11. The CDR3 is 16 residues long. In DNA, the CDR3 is TGTGCCAGCAGCCCATTAGGAGCGGGAGTGGCAGATACGCAGTATTTT. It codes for CASSPLGAGVADTQYF.

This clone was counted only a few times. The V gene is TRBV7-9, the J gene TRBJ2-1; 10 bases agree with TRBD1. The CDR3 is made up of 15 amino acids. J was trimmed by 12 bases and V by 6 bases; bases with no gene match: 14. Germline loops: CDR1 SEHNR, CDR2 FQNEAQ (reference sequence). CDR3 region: CASSSPGQGLNWQFF. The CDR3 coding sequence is TGTGCCAGCAGTTCACCGGGACAGGGGTTGAATTGGCAGTTCTTC.

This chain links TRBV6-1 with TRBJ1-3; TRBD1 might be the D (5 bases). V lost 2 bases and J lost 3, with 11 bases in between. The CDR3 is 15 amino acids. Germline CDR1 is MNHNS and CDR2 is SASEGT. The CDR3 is CASSELGGYGNTIYF. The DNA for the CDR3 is TGTGCCAGCAGTGAACTGGGGGGGTATGGAAACACCATATATTTT.